The rows below give T cell receptor beta chains drawn from one sample of a study of blood T cells in healthy people across ages. MiXCR was run by TCRdb on the 5' RACE reads, yielding one entry per CDR3 protein. The sample has about 540,000 distinct CDR3 sequences, more than 20% seen once. The same specimen was also included in a second study, on T cells of mothers and their children.

Input material: blood. The receptors originated from a boy younger than 18 in good health. CDR3s include the opening cysteine and the closing phenylalanine or tryptophan. Each record gives: D gene, J gene, V gene, clone size, CDR3 protein, CDR3 DNA. A D gene is named only where the DNA matches it firmly. Not every row has a clone size; where given, it reads once, few, many or a size class.

D: NA; J: TRBJ2-2; V: TRBV4-1; size: many; CDR3: CASSMNTGELFF; DNA: TGCGCCAGCAGCATGAACACCGGGGAGCTGTTTTTT
D: TRBD1; J: TRBJ1-2; V: TRBV6-5; size: few; CDR3: CASSYSMRPGTATGYTF; DNA: TGTGCCAGCAGTTACAGTATGAGGCCGGGGACAGCCACGGGCTACACCTTC
D: TRBD1; J: TRBJ2-7; V: TRBV6-5; size: NA; CDR3: CASSYWQGAYEQYF; DNA: TGTGCCAGCAGTTACTGGCAGGGGGCCTACGAGCAGTACTTC
D: TRBD2; J: TRBJ2-5; V: TRBV7-2; size: NA; CDR3: CASSWIAGASETETQYF; DNA: TGTGCCAGCAGCTGGATAGCGGGGGCCAGCGAGACGGAGACCCAGTACTTC
D: NA; J: TRBJ2-1; V: TRBV7-2; size: NA; CDR3: CASSARGGYSYNEQFF; DNA: TGTGCCAGCAGCGCAAGGGGGGGTTACTCCTACAATGAGCAGTTCTTC
D: NA; J: TRBJ2-5; V: TRBV3-1; size: few; CDR3: CASSQENRVGYF; DNA: TGTGCCAGCAGCCAGGAGAATCGGGTTGGGTACTTC
D: TRBD1; J: TRBJ1-2; V: TRBV25-1; size: NA; CDR3: CASSEPGQGVYGHTF; DNA: TGTGCCAGCAGTGAACCGGGACAGGGTGTCTATGGCCACACCTTC
D: NA; J: TRBJ2-1; V: TRBV4-3; size: few; CDR3: CASSQRLERNEQFF; DNA: TGCGCCAGCAGCCAACGACTAGAGCGCAATGAGCAGTTCTTC
D: NA; J: TRBJ1-5; V: TRBV28; size: few; CDR3: CASRQGGGNQPQHF; DNA: TGTGCCAGCAGGCAGGGTGGGGGCAATCAGCCCCAGCATTTT
D: TRBD1; J: TRBJ1-5; V: TRBV7-8; size: NA; CDR3: CASSYRQGQNQPQHF; DNA: TGTGCCAGCAGCTATAGACAGGGGCAAAATCAGCCCCAGCATTTT
D: TRBD1; J: TRBJ2-5; V: TRBV6-2/TRBV6-3; size: few; CDR3: CASSLSSTGSWETQYF; DNA: TGTGCCAGCAGTTTATCTTCGACAGGGTCTTGGGAGACCCAGTACTTC
D: NA; J: TRBJ2-2; V: TRBV5-1; size: few; CDR3: CASSLLDTGELFF; DNA: TGCGCCAGCAGCTTGCTGGACACCGGGGAGCTGTTTTTT
D: TRBD1; J: TRBJ2-5; V: TRBV7-9; size: few; CDR3: CASSLEGQGTETQYF; DNA: TGTGCCAGCAGCTTAGAGGGACAGGGAACGGAGACCCAGTACTTC
D: NA; J: TRBJ2-3; V: TRBV2; size: few; CDR3: CASSGQSMLTDTQYF; DNA: TGTGCCAGCAGTGGACAGTCCATGCTCACAGATACGCAGTATTTT
D: NA; J: TRBJ2-2; V: TRBV4-1; size: NA; CDR3: CASSRNGDDAGELFF; DNA: TGCGCCAGCAGCCGCAATGGGGACGACGCCGGGGAGCTGTTTTTT
D: NA; J: TRBJ1-2; V: TRBV6-5; size: NA; CDR3: CASSYSETANYGYTF; DNA: TGTGCCAGCAGTTACTCCGAGACAGCTAACTATGGCTACACCTTC
D: NA; J: TRBJ1-1; V: TRBV30; size: NA; CDR3: CAWSQDGNTEAFF; DNA: TGTGCCTGGAGTCAAGATGGGAACACTGAAGCTTTCTTT
D: NA; J: TRBJ2-5; V: TRBV5-6; size: few; CDR3: CAGSFSGVETQYF; DNA: TGTGCCGGCAGCTTTAGTGGGGTAGAGACCCAGTACTTC
D: TRBD1; J: TRBJ1-2; V: TRBV4-3; size: few; CDR3: CASSQGTGGAYGYTF; DNA: TGCGCCAGCAGCCAAGGGACAGGGGGGGCCTATGGCTACACCTTC
D: NA; J: TRBJ2-1; V: TRBV7-9; size: NA; CDR3: CASSIGTDYNEQFF; DNA: TGTGCCAGCAGCATCGGGACCGACTACAATGAGCAGTTCTTC
D: TRBD2; J: TRBJ2-1; V: TRBV7-2; size: NA; CDR3: CASTRSSGRANEQFF; DNA: TGTGCCAGCACCCGGTCTAGCGGGAGGGCCAATGAGCAGTTCTTC
D: NA; J: TRBJ1-1; V: TRBV11-2; size: NA; CDR3: CASSTLREAEAFF; DNA: TGTGCCAGCAGTACCCTCAGGGAGGCCGAAGCTTTCTTT
D: TRBD1; J: TRBJ1-1; V: TRBV20-1; size: NA; CDR3: CSARAGTGNTEAFF; DNA: TGCAGTGCTAGAGCCGGGACAGGGAACACTGAAGCTTTCTTT
D: NA; J: TRBJ1-5; V: TRBV12-3/TRBV12-4; size: NA; CDR3: CANSFSHNQPQHF; DNA: TGTGCCAACAGTTTCTCCCACAATCAGCCCCAGCATTTT
D: NA; J: TRBJ1-4; V: TRBV20-1; size: NA; CDR3: CSATRRTTNEKLFF; DNA: TGCAGTGCGACCCGACGGACAACTAATGAAAAACTGTTTTTT
D: TRBD1; J: TRBJ2-7; V: TRBV10-3; size: NA; CDR3: CAISGTGGNVQYF; DNA: TGTGCCATCAGCGGTACAGGGGGCAACGTGCAGTACTTC
D: TRBD2; J: TRBJ2-1; V: TRBV4-2; size: many; CDR3: CASSQLAGGPNEQFF; DNA: TGTGCCAGCAGCCAACTAGCGGGAGGGCCCAATGAGCAGTTCTTC
D: NA; J: TRBJ1-5; V: TRBV15; size: few; CDR3: CATSRDTANSNQPQHF; DNA: TGTGCCACCAGCAGAGATACGGCAAATAGCAATCAGCCCCAGCATTTT
D: NA; J: TRBJ2-3; V: TRBV5-4; size: NA; CDR3: CASSLAPGGGDTQYF; DNA: TGTGCCAGCAGCTTGGCACCGGGGGGCGGCGATACGCAGTATTTT
D: NA; J: TRBJ2-3; V: TRBV27; size: NA; CDR3: CASSGFPSTDTQYF; DNA: TGTGCCAGCAGTGGGTTCCCTAGCACAGATACGCAGTATTTT
D: NA; J: TRBJ2-1; V: TRBV5-1; size: few; CDR3: CASSGDHSSYNEQFF; DNA: TGCGCCAGCAGCGGGGACCACAGCTCCTACAATGAGCAGTTCTTC
D: NA; J: TRBJ2-6; V: TRBV4-1; size: few; CDR3: CASSQADRAGADVLTF; DNA: TGCGCCAGCAGCCAAGCGGACAGGGCGGGGGCCGACGTCCTGACTTTC
D: TRBD1; J: TRBJ1-5; V: TRBV6-2/TRBV6-3; size: few; CDR3: CASRPGQVSRWGNQPQHF; DNA: TGTGCCAGCAGGCCGGGACAGGTTTCACGTTGGGGCAATCAGCCCCAGCATTTT
D: TRBD1; J: TRBJ2-7; V: TRBV27; size: NA; CDR3: CASNPGGPCEQYF; DNA: TGTGCCAGCAATCCAGGGGGCCCCTGCGAGCAGTACTTC
D: NA; J: TRBJ2-4; V: TRBV2; size: NA; CDR3: CASSWGIAKNIQYF; DNA: TGTGCCAGCAGTTGGGGCATTGCCAAAAACATTCAGTACTTC
D: TRBD2; J: TRBJ2-3; V: TRBV5-1; size: few; CDR3: CASSLRSGRVTDTQYF; DNA: TGCGCCAGCAGCTTGCGGAGCGGGAGGGTTACCGATACGCAGTATTTT
D: TRBD2; J: TRBJ2-1; V: TRBV6-4; size: few; CDR3: CASSFLAGENNEQFF; DNA: TGTGCCAGCAGTTTTCTAGCGGGGGAGAACAATGAGCAGTTCTTC
D: TRBD1; J: TRBJ1-4; V: TRBV7-3; size: few; CDR3: CASSLGGDRGGEKLFF; DNA: TGTGCCAGCAGCTTAGGCGGGGACAGGGGAGGTGAAAAACTGTTTTTT
D: NA; J: TRBJ2-5; V: TRBV2; size: NA; CDR3: CASSDGGALQETQYF; DNA: TGTGCCAGCAGTGACGGCGGTGCCCTACAAGAGACCCAGTACTTC
D: NA; J: TRBJ2-1; V: TRBV29-1; size: NA; CDR3: CSVGFRENEQFF; DNA: TGCAGCGTTGGGTTTAGGGAGAATGAGCAGTTCTTC
D: TRBD2; J: TRBJ2-5; V: TRBV7-3; size: few; CDR3: CASSSRGSGELGEAQYF; DNA: TGTGCCAGCAGCTCCCGGGGAAGCGGGGAACTTGGGGAGGCCCAGTACTTC
D: NA; J: TRBJ2-5; V: TRBV6-2/TRBV6-3; size: NA; CDR3: CASSPGQSLQETQYF; DNA: TGTGCCAGCAGCCCCGGACAGTCCCTCCAAGAGACCCAGTACTTC
D: TRBD1; J: TRBJ1-4; V: TRBV25-1; size: few; CDR3: CASSGGTGAATNEKLFF; DNA: TGTGCCAGCAGTGGGGGGACAGGAGCCGCAACTAATGAAAAACTGTTTTTT
D: TRBD2; J: TRBJ2-1; V: TRBV24-1; size: few; CDR3: CATSEASGTRASYNEQFF; DNA: TGTGCCACCAGTGAGGCAAGCGGGACCCGAGCCTCCTACAATGAGCAGTTCTTC
D: NA; J: TRBJ1-1; V: TRBV20-1; size: NA; CDR3: CSARKGGNAMNTEAFF; DNA: TGCAGTGCTAGGAAAGGGGGTAATGCTATGAACACTGAAGCTTTCTTT
D: NA; J: TRBJ2-2; V: TRBV5-1; size: NA; CDR3: CASSHGQMRAGELFF; DNA: TGCGCCAGCAGCCACGGACAGATGAGGGCCGGGGAGCTGTTTTTT
D: NA; J: TRBJ2-6; V: TRBV5-8; size: few; CDR3: CASSLGAGAGANVLTF; DNA: TGTGCCAGCAGCTTGGGGGCCGGGGCTGGGGCCAACGTCCTGACTTTC
D: TRBD2; J: TRBJ2-3; V: TRBV4-3; size: NA; CDR3: CASSPGTSGHTDTQYF; DNA: TGCGCCAGCAGCCCGGGGACTAGCGGCCACACAGATACGCAGTATTTT
D: NA; J: TRBJ2-6; V: TRBV29-1; size: NA; CDR3: CSVESRGDLSSGANVLTF; DNA: TGCAGCGTTGAATCCAGGGGCGATCTTAGCTCTGGGGCCAACGTCCTGACTTTC
D: NA; J: TRBJ2-1; V: TRBV25-1; size: NA; CDR3: CASSELLPVEKRNEQFF; DNA: TGTGCCAGCAGTGAATTGCTCCCTGTGGAGAAGAGGAATGAGCAGTTCTTC
D: NA; J: TRBJ2-5; V: TRBV20-1; size: many; CDR3: CSRGTIGGQETQYF; DNA: TGCAGCCGGGGCACAATTGGGGGCCAAGAGACCCAGTACTTC
D: NA; J: TRBJ2-2; V: TRBV2; size: NA; CDR3: CASSELGRRLFF; DNA: TGTGCCAGCAGTGAATTAGGTCGAAGGCTGTTTTTT
D: NA; J: TRBJ2-5; V: TRBV11-2; size: NA; CDR3: CASSAEGETQYF; DNA: TGTGCCAGCAGCGCTGAGGGGGAGACCCAGTACTTC
D: NA; J: TRBJ2-7; V: TRBV7-9; size: NA; CDR3: CASSLTPADYEQYF; DNA: TGTGCCAGCAGCTTAACGCCCGCGGACTACGAGCAGTACTTC